The 30 T cell receptor beta chains reported below all come from one sample, sequenced in a study of blood T cell repertoires in COVID-19. Assay: immunoSEQ multiplex PCR; the TCRdb copy retains only in-frame clones and omits some. The profile shows tens of thousands of clones, over 80% of them singletons. The sample consisted of peripheral blood. These receptors all stem from a woman aged 45-65 years with acute or convalescent COVID-19.

The chain joins TRBV6-5 to TRBJ1-1; tentative D call: TRBD1 (6 bases). CDR1 MNHEY and CDR2 SVGAGI come from the germline V gene. V lost 5 bases, J lost 10 bases, and 14 bases lay in between. CDR3 size: 12 residues. CDR3 nucleotide sequence: TGTGCCAGCAGTAAACAGGGTCCGGGAGCTTTCTTT. Amino acids: CASSKQGPGAFF.

The chain combines TRBV3-1 (or the pseudogene TRBV3-2) with TRBJ1-4; TRBD1 aligns across 8 bases. CDR3 length: 14 amino acids. Germline trimming cut 4 bases from V and 7 bases from J; bases unmatched to any gene: 5. CDR1 and CDR2 (germline): LGHDT, YNNKEL (reference sequence). As DNA, the CDR3 is TGTGCCAGCAGCCCAAGGACAGGGTCTGAAAAACTGTTTTTT. This gives the protein CASSPRTGSEKLFF.

CDR3 loop: CARRGQGLYGYTF. The CDR3 DNA sequence: TGTGCCAGAAGAGGACAGGGCCTCTATGGCTACACCTTC. This chain uses TRBV2 with TRBJ1-2, with 8 positions matching TRBD1. The germline CDR1 and CDR2 sequences are SNHLY and FYNNEI. The CDR3 contains 13 residues. The junction had 7 bases not matched to a gene; V was cut back by 9 bases and J by 4 bases.

This clone showed up just once. The chain recombines TRBV7-2 with TRBJ2-5, with a tentative D call TRBD1 (7 bases). Germline assignment: CDR1 SGHTA and CDR2 FQGNSA. This CDR3 has 15 residues. Trimming removed 5 bases from V and 5 bases from J, with 18 bases in between. CDR3 amino acids: CASSQQGAGGETQYF. The DNA for the CDR3 is TGTGCCAGCAGCCAGCAGGGCGCAGGGGGGGAGACCCAGTACTTC.

Only a few counts were recorded for this clone. The V and J genes are TRBV15 and TRBJ1-5; TRBD1 might be the D (6 bases). The V gene lost 3 bases and the J gene lost 11 bases, with 20 bases spanning the gap. Germline lookup yields CDR1 LNHNV and CDR2 YYDKDF (reference sequence). CDR3 length: 15 amino acids. Here the CDR3 reads CATSSLLTGSGAQHF. The CDR3 DNA reads as TGTGCCACCAGCAGCCTTCTTACAGGGTCAGGAGCCCAGCATTTT. Combining the CDR3 with reference TRBV15 and TRBJ1-5 gives the whole variable domain DAMVIQNPRYQVTQFGKPVTLSCSQTLNHNVMYWYQQKSSQAPKLLFHYYDKDFNNEADTPDNFQSRRPNTSFCFLDIRSPGLGDTAMYLCATSSLLTGSGAQHFGDGTRLSIL.

The table lists this clone with a count of one. The chain is built from TRBV5-1 and TRBJ2-4; TRBD2 aligns across 8 bases. With V trimmed by 4 bases and J by 6 bases, 9 bases remained unmatched. Germline assignment: CDR1 SGHRS and CDR2 YFSETQ. The CDR3 covers 15 residues. CDR3 nucleotides: TGCGCCAGCAGCACCATAGCGGGAAGGGGAAACATTCAGTACTTC. Amino acids: CASSTIAGRGNIQYF.

The rearrangement joins TRBV10-2 to TRBJ2-2, with 7 bases fitting TRBD1. The CDR3 has 15 amino acids. Unmatched junction bases numbered 5, after V lost 6 bases and J lost 1 base. Germline V lookup: CDR1 WSHSY, CDR2 SAAADI. In DNA form, the CDR3 reads TGCGCCAGCAGAGAGGGACAGATGAACACCGGGGAGCTGTTTTTT. Protein product: CASREGQMNTGELFF.

CDR3 nucleotides: TGTGCCAGCAGCAAACAGGAGAGCTCCTACAATGAGCAGTTCTTC. It translates to CASSKQESSYNEQFF. The J gene is TRBJ2-1, the V gene TRBV5-6; perhaps TRBD1 as D (5 bases). CDR1 and CDR2 from the germline V gene are SGHDT and YYEEEE. The CDR3 is 15 amino acids. Deletions cut 4 bases from V and 0 bases from J, with 11 bases between.

The rearrangement uses TRBV2 and TRBJ2-3; 12 nucleotides match TRBD2. The CDR3 sequence is 18 residues long. Trimming cost V 4 bases and J 0 bases; bases outside gene matches: 8. Germline V gene sequence: CDR1 SNHLY, CDR2 FYNNEI. The CDR3 DNA sequence: TGTGCCAGCAGTGCACTAGCGGGAGGAACTATTAGCACAGATACGCAGTATTTT. Amino acid sequence: CASSALAGGTISTDTQYF.

The sample holds a few counts of this clone. V and J are TRBV5-5 and TRBJ1-2; 8 bases match TRBD1. The CDR3 is 16 residues long. The ends lost 4 bases at V and 4 bases at J; junction bases unmatched: 12. Germline V lookup: CDR1 SGHKS, CDR2 YYEKEE (reference sequence). CDR3 DNA: TGTGCCAGCAGCATGACAGGGGCCCCGCCGAGCTATGGCTACACCTTC. Protein sequence: CASSMTGAPPSYGYTF.

This clone was counted only a few times. V usage is TRBV28 and J usage is TRBJ2-7; no clear D. From germline, CDR1 is MDHEN and CDR2 SYDVKM. V was pared by 2 bases and J by 4 bases, with 9 bases between. The CDR3 has 13 residues. CDR3 nucleotide sequence: TGTGCCAGCAGTTTAGTCTCAGAATACGAGCAGTACTTC. This encodes CASSLVSEYEQYF.

V and J are TRBV5-1 and TRBJ1-2; 8 nucleotides line up with TRBD1. After removal of 4 bases from V and 7 bases from J, the junction contained 9 bases not matched to a gene. This CDR3 spans 14 amino acids. The germline V gene encodes CDR1 SGHRS and CDR2 YFSETQ. The CDR3 sequence is CASSLPATGAGYTF. CDR3 nucleotide sequence: TGCGCCAGCAGCCTCCCCGCGACAGGGGCTGGCTACACCTTC.

This chain connects TRBV2 to TRBJ2-3, with a tentative D call TRBD2 (5 bases). The CDR3 covers 14 residues. Germline-derived CDR1 and CDR2 are SNHLY and FYNNEI. V lost 6 bases to trimming and J lost 6 bases, with 16 bases between them. The CDR3 DNA sequence: TGTGCCAGCAGGACCCTAGCTCTGGGGGATACGCAGTATTTT. It specifies CASRTLALGDTQYF. Full variable domain (missing parts from reference TRBV2 and TRBJ2-3): EPEVTQTPSHQVTQMGQEVILRCVPISNHLYFYWYRQILGQKVEFLVSFYNNEISEKSEIFDDQFSVERPDGSNFTLKIRSTKLEDSAMYFCASRTLALGDTQYFGPGTRLTVL.

The gene calls are TRBV7-2 and TRBJ2-3; no reliable D call. Germline CDR1 is SGHTA and CDR2 is FQGNSA. Trimming stripped 1 base from V and 2 bases from J, with 4 bases between. This CDR3 comprises 13 residues. The CDR3 DNA sequence: TGTGCCAGCAGCTTAGGACTCACAGATACGCAGTATTTT. Its translation: CASSLGLTDTQYF.

The chain joins TRBV12-5 to TRBJ2-3, with a possible D match to TRBD2 (5 bases). V lost 6 bases and J 8 bases, leaving 18 bases between the germline ends. Germline V gene sequence: CDR1 LGHNT, CDR2 FRNRAP. The CDR3 has 14 residues. This CDR3 is CASGRVGDSGTQYF. In DNA form, the CDR3 reads TGTGCTAGTGGGAGGGTGGGCGACTCGGGTACGCAGTATTTT.

The rearrangement links TRBV30 to TRBJ1-5; a weak D match, TRBD1 (5 bases). The CDR3 is 12 amino acids. The V gene's germline CDR1 is GTSNPN and CDR2 SVGIG (reference sequence). Trimming removed 5 bases at V and 3 bases at J, with 8 bases between. The DNA of the CDR3 is TGTGCCTGGGACAGTAACAATCAGCCCCAGCATTTT. It yields the protein CAWDSNNQPQHF.

This clone was seen just once. V is TRBV7-9 and J is TRBJ1-3; the D is unclear. Trimming took 1 base from V and 4 from J, leaving 11 bases between them. The CDR3 consists of 15 residues. The germline V gene encodes CDR1 SEHNR and CDR2 FQNEAQ (reference sequence). The CDR3 region is CASSLDRVTGNTIYF. CDR3 coding DNA: TGTGCCAGCAGCTTAGATCGGGTCACGGGAAACACCATATATTTT.

The V and J genes are TRBV15 and TRBJ2-2; 9 bases map to TRBD1. The CDR3 has 16 residues. Germline lookup yields CDR1 LNHNV and CDR2 YYDKDF (reference sequence). After removal of 5 bases from V and 8 bases from J, the junction contained 12 bases not matched to a gene. The CDR3 is CATSPRTGAMGGELFF. CDR3 nucleotides: TGTGCCACCAGCCCCCGGACAGGGGCCATGGGGGGGGAGCTGTTTTTT.

The genes are TRBV19 and TRBJ1-4, with D hard to call. The V gene lost 10 bases and the J gene lost 6 bases, with 27 bases spanning the gap. This CDR3 region has 17 residues. CDR1 is LNHDA, CDR2 SQIVND, per germline (reference sequence). The CDR3 protein is CATRPPRQGRWDEKLFF. The CDR3 coding sequence is TGTGCCACCCGCCCCCCCCGACAAGGCCGGTGGGATGAAAAACTGTTTTTT.

This clone was seen once. The V and J genes are TRBV15 and TRBJ1-2; 7 positions agree with TRBD1. V shed 0 bases and J 0 bases; nucleotides not matched to a gene: 10. Germline V CDR1 and CDR2: LNHNV, YYDKDF (reference sequence). This CDR3 spans 18 amino acids. The DNA for the CDR3 is TGTGCCACCAGCAGAGAGCCCCCGACAGGGACAGCTAACTATGGCTACACCTTC. It codes for CATSREPPTGTANYGYTF.

The V and J genes are TRBV3-1 (or the pseudogene TRBV3-2) and TRBJ1-5; D unresolved. The length of the CDR3 is 13 residues. The V end was cut by 4 bases, the J end by 2 bases, with 6 bases between. Per the germline V gene, CDR1 is LGHDT and CDR2 is YNNKEL (reference sequence). The CDR3 spells CASSLAGNQPQHF. The CDR3, as DNA: TGTGCCAGCAGCCTGGCGGGCAATCAGCCCCAGCATTTT.

V gene TRBV6-4 combines with J gene TRBJ2-1; TRBD2 agrees at 9 bases. V dropped 3 bases and J dropped 4; count of bases not matched to a gene: 7. The CDR3 is 16 amino acids. Germline V gene data show CDR1 as MRHNA and CDR2 as SNTAGT. DNA of the CDR3: TGTGCCAGCAGTGAAGCGGCTAGCGGGACTTACAATGAGCAGTTCTTC. Protein: CASSEAASGTYNEQFF.

The chain combines TRBV9 with TRBJ2-3; no definite D call. The germline gives CDR1 SGDLS, CDR2 YYNGEE. V was trimmed by 0 bases and J by 4 bases, leaving 9 bases between them. This CDR3 has 14 amino acids. The CDR3 nucleotides read TGTGCCAGCAGCGTAGATCCTAGATCAGATACGCAGTATTTT. Translation gives CASSVDPRSDTQYF.

The chain joins TRBV28 to TRBJ2-3, with D maybe TRBD2 (5 bases). Trimming took 6 bases from V and 3 from J, leaving 19 bases between them. CDR1 and CDR2 from the germline V gene are MDHEN and SYDVKM. CDR3 length: 16 residues. The CDR3, as DNA: TGTGCCAGCAGGCTGGCGGCGGCCCGAGGGACAGATACGCAGTATTTT. Its translation: CASRLAAARGTDTQYF.

This clone was counted a few times. V usage is TRBV10-1 and J usage is TRBJ2-7; 9 bases fit TRBD1. J gave up 4 bases and V 0 bases, and 4 bases lay outside the gene matches. CDR3 length: 15 residues. Germline V gene data show CDR1 as WNHNN and CDR2 as SYGVQD (reference sequence). CDR3 nucleotide sequence: TGCGCCAGCAGTGAGTCGGACAGGGGAGTTTACGAGCAGTACTTC. Protein: CASSESDRGVYEQYF.

Regarding this clone: A read error may account for a junction end that differs from germline. The chain is built from TRBV6-1 and TRBJ1-5, with D perhaps TRBD1 (6 bases). In germline, CDR1 is MNHNS, CDR2 SASEGT. This CDR3 has 17 residues. CDR3 amino acids: CATSGGRGANVNQPQHF. The CDR3 bases are TGTGCCACCAGTGGGGGGCGGGGGGCGAATGTCAATCAGCCCCAGCATTTT.

The chain is built from TRBV5-1 and TRBJ1-1; D possibly corresponds to TRBD1 (6 bases). From germline, CDR1 is SGHRS and CDR2 YFSETQ. This CDR3 region has 16 residues. The V end was cut by 7 bases, the J end by 3 bases, with 22 bases between. CDR3 nucleotide sequence: TGCGCCAGCTACGAAGAACCGGACAGACGATACACTGAAGCTTTCTTT. This sequence encodes CASYEEPDRRYTEAFF.

The V call is TRBV18, the J call TRBJ1-1, with D tentatively TRBD1 (5 bases). The V gene's germline CDR1 is KGHSH and CDR2 LQKENI. There are 16 residues in the CDR3. V dropped 2 bases and J dropped 4 bases, with 17 bases sitting between them. CDR3 residues: CASSPRSGAGGTEAFF. CDR3 sequence (DNA): TGTGCCAGCTCACCAAGGAGTGGGGCCGGCGGCACTGAAGCTTTCTTT. The complete variable domain, with remaining parts taken from reference TRBV18 and TRBJ1-1, reads NAGVMQNPRHLVRRRGQEARLRCSPMKGHSHVYWYRQLPEEGLKFMVYLQKENIIDESGMPKERFSAEFPKEGPSILRIQQVVRGDSAAYFCASSPRSGAGGTEAFFGQGTRLTVV.

The chain recombines TRBV6-2 or TRBV6-3 with TRBJ1-2, with TRBD1 matching 7 bases. Looked up from germline, CDR1 is MNHEY and CDR2 is SVGEGT. With V trimmed by 5 bases and J by 5 bases, 2 bases remained unmatched. This CDR3 has 12 amino acids. The CDR3 reads CASSQGQYGYTF. The CDR3 region has the DNA TGTGCCAGCAGTCAGGGACAGTATGGCTACACCTTC.

The V gene is TRBV9, the J gene TRBJ2-7; a possible D gene is TRBD2 (6 bases). V was clipped by 0 bases and J by 6 bases, with 19 bases between them. Germline V gene data show CDR1 as SGDLS and CDR2 as YYNGEE. This CDR3 comprises 16 residues. CDR3 sequence reads: CASSVGGGSGGAEQYF. CDR3 sequence (DNA): TGTGCCAGCAGCGTAGGCGGCGGTAGCGGCGGGGCCGAGCAGTACTTC.